This TCR beta chain is from a study of OX40 agonist ivuxolimab in advanced cancers. For the study at large: Hepatocellular carcinoma, melanoma, renal cell or head and neck cancer was diagnosed in the dose-escalation patients. Allowance was made for prior anti-PD-1, anti-PD-L1 or anti-CTLA-4 therapy, and 40% to 45% had some. The study's findings and limits: Researchers did not establish what antigens the expanded peripheral T cells target.

Baseline, cycle 4 day 1, and cycle 7 day 1 were the blood sampling points. Concerning this clone itself: As yet, its antigen is unknown.

Sequencing used immunoSEQ multiplex PCR; TCRdb keeps in-frame clones, though not all of them. The sample shows about 130,000 clones, approximately 90% of them seen only once. The CDR3 contains 15 residues. CDR1 MDHEN and CDR2 SYDVKM come from the germline V gene. Trimming shortened V by 11 bases and J by 0 bases, and 16 bases separated the two germline ends. The chain joins TRBV28 to TRBJ2-2, with D tentatively TRBD1 or TRBD2 (6 bases each). The clonotype originates from an adult with an advanced solid tumor such as melanoma, head and neck, liver or kidney cancer. The source was CD4+ or CD8+ T cells sorted from blood, collected in a trial of the OX40 agonist ivuxolimab. CDR3 DNA: TGTGCCGGAGGGGGAGGCGGATCGAACACCGGGGAGCTGTTTTTT. It encodes CAGGGGGSNTGELFF. Full variable domain (remainder filled in from reference TRBV28 and TRBJ2-2): DVKVTQSSRYLVKRTGEKVFLECVQDMDHENMFWYRQDPGLGLRLIYFSYDVKMKEKGDIPEGYSVSREKKERFSLILESASTNQTSMYLCAGGGGGSNTGELFFGEGSRLTVL.